Described below is a single T cell receptor (beta chain) sequence and its context. This clone is categorized as medium-sized (0.01 to 0.1%). No antigen is known for it. The record has no base qualities; no much larger clone is one base away. The library was produced with PCR. TCRdb lists the instrument as Illumina HiSeq 4000. High-throughput sequencing was used to profile the CDR3 region of the TCR beta-chain in every patient. As for how the authors treated the data: Drawing on CDR3 differences between clinicopathological groups, the researchers built a classifier meant to tell apart patients with distant-metastatic papillary thyroid cancer. The Shannon index was used to measure repertoire diversity, and the Morisita-Horn index was used to measure how similar tumor and blood repertoires were. TCRdb handled the public reads itself, with Q25 trimming in fastp and clone calling in MiXCR, and kept productive beta chains. For this entry, the V and J calls and clone size follow TCRdb and not the study's own pipeline. For this sample there are around 30,000 clones; about 18% appear just once. The top ten constitute approximately 8% of the sample.

From the germline V gene (reference sequence), CDR1 is PRHDT and CDR2 is FYEKMQ. Taken from cysteine to phenylalanine, the CDR3 has 15 residues. CDR3 DNA only is kept here, 45 bases in frame from base 1. V gives up 5 bases and J gives up 6 bases, and the segment between their germline ends measures 19 bases. None of the patients had been given any treatment before thyroid surgery. Using T-cell receptor beta sequencing, the study looked back at clinical samples from patients collected from about 2011 to 2019. The data belong to a study of metastatic and nonmetastatic thyroid tumors (dated by TCRdb to about 2020). Concerning the study at large: Repertoires were compared across peripheral blood and tumor or nodule tissue samples from malignant and benign thyroid patients.

Overall study outcomes, separate from this receptor: In both blood and tumor samples, malignant tumors were reported to have significantly higher TCR beta diversity than benign nodules.

The sequence is built from TRBV13 and TRBJ1-2, and possibly TRBD1, on 6 matching bases. The clonotype was recovered from a female donor with papillary thyroid cancer or a benign thyroid nodule (not recorded which). Some clones in this sample may be carry-over from other donors' samples. The sample taken for sequencing was blood. The DNA is TGTGCCAGCAGCAAGCACCCGGGACACCGGGATGGCTACACCTTC. Its protein reads: CASSKHPGHRDGYTF.